This T cell receptor (beta chain) was observed in a study of OX40 agonist ivuxolimab in advanced cancers. Points on this clone: The target antigen is unknown.

The repertoire was sequenced with immunoSEQ multiplex PCR; TCRdb's copy has only in-frame clones and lacks some. The sample has 90,000 to 150,000 clones, around 87% seen once; the top ten hold more than 0.45%. The CDR3 spans 13 residues. Germline lookup yields CDR1 MDHEN and CDR2 SYDVKM. Trimming took 6 bases from V and 3 from J; bases not matched to a gene: 3. Study conclusions and caveats: Normalized T-cell clonal expansion was also low in some nonresponders. Patients who responded partially at 0.1-3.0 mg/kg showed clonal expansion ranking among the lowest. The authors did not determine the antigen specificity of the expanded peripheral T cells.

This specimen was CD4+ or CD8+ T cells sorted from blood, taken in a trial of the OX40 agonist ivuxolimab. This clonotype originated in an adult with an advanced solid tumor such as melanoma, head and neck, liver or kidney cancer. This rearrangement joins TRBV28 to TRBJ2-7; 9 bases map to TRBD1. CDR3 in amino acids: CASRPGQGYEQYF. Written as DNA, the CDR3 is TGTGCCAGCAGGCCGGGACAGGGCTACGAGCAGTACTTC.